These 22 T cell receptor beta chains share one sample of origin, sequenced in a study of blood T cell repertoires in COVID-19. Libraries were prepared by immunoSEQ multiplex PCR; TCRdb keeps only in-frame clonotypes and omits some of them. The sample has over 350,000 clones, approximately 90% seen once. Sequenced input: peripheral blood. Receptors originate from a woman in her twenties or thirties with acute or convalescent COVID-19.

As regards this clone: Other DNA sequences in the sample encode the same CDR3. The CDR3 is CASSLTGNTGELFF. The DNA of the CDR3 is TGCGCCAGCAGCTTGACTGGGAACACCGGGGAGCTGTTTTTT. The chain is built from TRBV5-1 and TRBJ2-2; D not resolved. V gave up 1 base and J gave up 1 base, with 5 bases separating them. CDR3 length: 14 residues. Germline V lookup: CDR1 SGHRS, CDR2 YFSETQ.

V is TRBV19 and J is TRBJ2-3, with 10 bases lining up with TRBD2. V lost 6 bases, J lost 7 bases, and 13 bases stayed unmatched. The germline gives CDR1 LNHDA, CDR2 SQIVND (reference sequence). The CDR3 loop spans 16 amino acids. CDR3 DNA: TGTGCCAGTAGACCGACGAGCGGGGGGGCCGGGAATACGCAGTATTTT. As protein: CASRPTSGGAGNTQYF. The whole variable domain, remainder taken from reference TRBV19 and TRBJ2-3, is DGGITQSPKYLFRKEGQNVTLSCEQNLNHDAMYWYRQDPGQGLRLIYYSQIVNDFQKGDIAEGYSVSREKKESFPLTVTSAQKNPTAFYLCASRPTSGGAGNTQYFGPGTRLTVL.

This rearrangement joins TRBV28 to TRBJ2-4, with 8 bases matching TRBD2. Losses at the gene ends were 1 base for V and 6 bases for J; bases not matched to a gene: 11. The CDR3 sequence is 17 residues long. Per germline, CDR1 MDHEN and CDR2 SYDVKM. The CDR3 sequence: CASSLSLAGAPGNIQYF. CDR3 in DNA: TGTGCCAGCAGTTTATCCCTAGCGGGTGCTCCCGGAAACATTCAGTACTTC.

V usage is TRBV11-1 and J usage is TRBJ1-1; D gene uncertain. The CDR3 length is 11 residues. Germline V CDR1 and CDR2: SGHAT, FQDESV (reference sequence). The ends were cut back, 5 bases at V and 5 bases at J, with 6 bases in the middle. In nucleotides, the CDR3 is TGTGCCAGCAGCAGGGAGACTGAAGCTTTCTTT. Its translation: CASSRETEAFF.

The chain recombines TRBV5-5 with TRBJ2-4; maybe TRBD1 (5 bases). Trimming cost V 2 bases and J 9 bases, with 9 bases left between them. The CDR3 runs 12 residues. Per the germline V gene, CDR1 is SGHKS and CDR2 is YYEKEE (reference sequence). CDR3 DNA sequence: TGTGCCAGCAGCTTACAGGCCAGCATTCAGTACTTC. Amino acids: CASSLQASIQYF.

This clone was found once. The V call is TRBV30, the J call TRBJ2-3; tentatively, D is TRBD1 (5 bases). Between the trimmed V and J ends, which lost 2 bases and 6 bases, there was a span of 15 bases. This CDR3 has 14 amino acids. Germline V CDR1 and CDR2: GTSNPN, SVGIG (reference sequence). This chain's CDR3 is CAWSFGYWGDTQYF. DNA of the CDR3: TGTGCCTGGAGTTTCGGTTATTGGGGCGATACGCAGTATTTT.

The V gene is TRBV7-8, the J gene TRBJ1-6; D possibly corresponds to TRBD1 (5 bases). V lost 5 bases and J lost 10, with 18 bases in between. The CDR3 contains 15 residues. Germline V gene lookup returns CDR1 SGHVS and CDR2 FQNEAQ. This CDR3 is CASSPKAGRISPLHF. The CDR3, as DNA: TGTGCCAGCAGCCCCAAGGCGGGGCGGATCTCACCCCTCCACTTT.

This chain connects TRBV5-1 to TRBJ2-5; 8 bases fit TRBD2. The CDR3 runs to 17 residues. J was trimmed by 5 bases and V by 4 bases; bases with no gene match: 16. Germline assignment: CDR1 SGHRS and CDR2 YFSETQ. The CDR3: CASSPGGRGGAYETQYF. DNA for the CDR3: TGCGCCAGCAGCCCGGGGGGCCGGGGGGGGGCGTACGAGACCCAGTACTTC.

The V and J genes are TRBV28 and TRBJ2-1; 8 bases agree with TRBD2. Trimming took 7 bases from V and 0 from J; bases not matched to a gene: 5. The CDR3 has 15 amino acids. The germline gives CDR1 MDHEN, CDR2 SYDVKM. CDR3 sequence (DNA): TGTGCCAGCACCTCGGGAGGGGGCTCCTACAATGAGCAGTTCTTC. Protein sequence: CASTSGGGSYNEQFF.

The genes are TRBV2 and TRBJ2-5, with D maybe TRBD2 (6 bases). CDR1 is SNHLY, CDR2 FYNNEI, per germline. V was shortened by 6 bases and J by 5 bases, with 10 bases between the two germline ends. This CDR3 region has 12 residues. CDR3 nucleotide sequence: TGTGCCAGCAGACTAGCCGGCGAGACCCAGTACTTC. Translating it yields CASRLAGETQYF. The full variable domain, with the rest looked up from reference TRBV2 and TRBJ2-5, is EPEVTQTPSHQVTQMGQEVILRCVPISNHLYFYWYRQILGQKVEFLVSFYNNEISEKSEIFDDQFSVERPDGSNFTLKIRSTKLEDSAMYFCASRLAGETQYFGPGTRLLVL.

This clone was picked up a small number of times. The chain employs TRBV7-3 and TRBJ2-3; 8 bases fit TRBD2. The junction had 7 bases not matched to a gene; V was cut back by 1 base and J by 4 bases. CDR3 length: 16 amino acids. The germline V gene encodes CDR1 SGHTA and CDR2 FQGTGA. The CDR3 here is CASSLRGSGEADTQYF. The CDR3 DNA is TGTGCCAGCAGCTTAAGGGGTAGCGGGGAGGCAGATACGCAGTATTTT.

The chain recombines TRBV6-5 with TRBJ1-2; weak D call: TRBD1 (5 bases). Germline lookup yields CDR1 MNHEY and CDR2 SVGAGI. Trimming shortened V by 6 bases and J by 6 bases, and 14 bases separated the two germline ends. This CDR3 comprises 13 residues. CDR3 loop: CASSQGALDGYTF. The CDR3 nucleotides are TGTGCCAGCAGCCAGGGCGCCCTCGATGGCTACACCTTC.

The chain recombines TRBV7-9 with TRBJ1-4; the D gene is possibly TRBD1 (6 bases). Germline V lookup: CDR1 SEHNR, CDR2 FQNEAQ (reference sequence). Trimming took off 5 bases at V and 5 bases at J, with 12 bases between the two ends. The CDR3 has 14 residues. The CDR3 DNA is TGTGCCAGCAGCCTGACAGGTCTAAATGAAAAACTGTTTTTT. Amino acid sequence: CASSLTGLNEKLFF.

The chain recombines TRBV4-1 with TRBJ1-1, with D perhaps TRBD1 (5 bases). From germline, CDR1 is MGHRA and CDR2 YSYEKL. The germline V and J ends were trimmed by 0 bases and 1 base, with 18 bases remaining between them. CDR3 length equals 18 residues. As DNA, the CDR3 is TGCGCCAGCAGCCAAGAAAGGGGTTTCCTTCCCGAGAACACTGAAGCTTTCTTT. Amino acids: CASSQERGFLPENTEAFF.

CDR3 sequence reads: CASSLDGGAGPDTQYF. CDR3 bases: TGCGCCAGCAGCTTGGATGGGGGGGCCGGTCCAGATACGCAGTATTTT. The rearrangement links TRBV5-1 to TRBJ2-3; TRBD2 is a possible D gene (7 bases). Looked up from germline, CDR1 is SGHRS and CDR2 is YFSETQ. This CDR3 spans 16 amino acids. V dropped 0 bases and J dropped 4 bases, with 15 bases sitting between them.

This chain connects TRBV2 to TRBJ1-1; TRBD1 agrees at 9 bases. Germline V gene data show CDR1 as SNHLY and CDR2 as FYNNEI. The CDR3 length is 15 residues. The J segment lost 5 bases and the V segment lost 6 bases, leaving 10 bases of the junction unmatched. The CDR3 nucleotides are TGTGCCAGCAGCCTACAGGGGGCGTCAGGTACTGAAGCTTTCTTT. Residues: CASSLQGASGTEAFF.

The genes are TRBV5-5 and TRBJ2-6; perhaps TRBD1 as D (6 bases). The CDR3 covers 15 residues. V was cut by 4 bases and J by 0 bases, with 8 bases left in between. Germline CDR1 is SGHKS and CDR2 is YYEKEE (reference sequence). CDR3 in DNA: TGTGCCAGCAGCCCCAGGGGCTCTGGGGCCAACGTCCTGACTTTC. Translation: CASSPRGSGANVLTF. Supplemented by reference TRBV5-5 and TRBJ2-6, the full variable domain reads DAGVTQSPTHLIKTRGQQVTLRCSPISGHKSVSWYQQVLGQGPQFIFQYYEKEERGRGNFPDRFSARQFPNYSSELNVNALLLGDSALYLCASSPRGSGANVLTFGAGSRLTVL.

The chain uses TRBV1 and TRBJ2-3; TRBD2 is the table's D call and was not checked against the DNA. TRBV1 is flagged as a pseudogene. The CDR3 sequence is 18 residues long. The CDR3 sequence: CTSSQDYGGGRRTDTQYF. CDR3 sequence (DNA): TGCACCAGCAGCCAAGATTATGGCGGGGGGCGTCGCACAGATACGCAGTATTTT.

The V gene is TRBV30, the J gene TRBJ1-1; weak D call: TRBD1 (5 bases). The CDR3 is made up of 14 amino acids. The germline gives CDR1 GTSNPN, CDR2 SVGIG (reference sequence). The ends were cut back, 0 bases at V and 6 bases at J, with 14 bases in the middle. The CDR3 spells CAWSVLGGAAEAFF. The DNA of the CDR3 is TGTGCCTGGAGTGTACTAGGAGGGGCCGCTGAAGCTTTCTTT. The full variable domain, rest sourced from reference TRBV30 and TRBJ1-1, is SQTIHQWPATLVQPVGSPLSLECTVEGTSNPNLYWYRQAAGRGLQLLFYSVGIGQISSEVPQNLSASRPQDRQFILSSKKLLLSDSGFYLCAWSVLGGAAEAFFGQGTRLTVV.

The genes are TRBV30 and TRBJ2-7, with D maybe TRBD2 (6 bases). V lost 0 bases and J lost 3, with 12 bases in between. The CDR3 runs to 14 residues. Germline assignment: CDR1 GTSNPN and CDR2 SVGIG (reference sequence). The DNA for the CDR3 is TGTGCCTGGAGTGTAGGAGGGCAGGGCTACGAGCAGTACTTC. It encodes CAWSVGGQGYEQYF.

This clone has a handful of counts. The chain combines TRBV19 with TRBJ1-2, with a tentative D call TRBD1 (6 bases). The CDR3 spans 14 residues. The V end lost 8 bases, the J end lost 4 bases, and 17 bases lay between the germline ends. Germline V CDR1 and CDR2: LNHDA, SQIVND (reference sequence). This CDR3 is CASGSSGEGYGYTF. DNA for the CDR3: TGTGCCAGTGGGTCGTCAGGGGAGGGCTATGGCTACACCTTC.

The gene calls are TRBV10-1 and TRBJ2-3; 10 bases line up with TRBD1. V lost 4 bases, J lost 3 bases, and 4 bases stayed unmatched. Germline V CDR1 and CDR2: WNHNN, SYGVQD (reference sequence). This CDR3 has 15 residues. The CDR3 spells CASSGGQGRTDTQYF. The CDR3 bases are TGCGCCAGCAGTGGGGGACAGGGGAGGACAGATACGCAGTATTTT.